Shown below are 3 T cell receptor beta chains from a single sample sequenced in a study of identical twins. Each CDR3 protein gets one entry after TCRdb re-called the 5' RACE reads with MiXCR. The sample contains about 430,000 distinct CDR3 sequences, about a fifth of which appear only once. The sequenced sample was naive T cells sorted from blood. These receptors all stem from a man aged 50 to 60 in good health.

The chain recombines TRBV9 with TRBJ2-5; the D gene is possibly TRBD2 (6 bases). V lost 4 bases and J lost 5, with 18 bases in between. Germline CDR1 SGDLS, CDR2 YYNGEE. The CDR3 contains 15 residues. The CDR3 region is CASSQDPGVGETQYF. Written as DNA, the CDR3 is TGTGCCAGCAGCCAAGACCCGGGAGTAGGCGAGACCCAGTACTTC.

This clonotype was detected only a few times. This sequence joins TRBV7-2 and TRBJ1-1; D possibly corresponds to TRBD1 (5 bases). Trimming pared 4 bases from V and 3 bases from J, leaving 12 bases between. The CDR3 is 14 residues long. Germline V lookup: CDR1 SGHTA, CDR2 FQGNSA. In DNA, the CDR3 is TGTGCCAGCAGCTCATATGGGGGTCACACTGAAGCTTTCTTT. It translates to CASSSYGGHTEAFF.

The CDR3 here is CASSPPGGANEQFF. The CDR3 DNA reads TGTGCCAGCAGCCCCCCCGGGGGGGCAAATGAGCAGTTCTTC. This rearrangement joins TRBV7-9 to TRBJ2-1, with 8 bases aligning to TRBD2. The CDR3 consists of 14 residues. CDR1 and CDR2 (germline): SEHNR, FQNEAQ (reference sequence). V trimming: 5 bases; J trimming: 7 bases; junction bases outside the gene matches: 7.